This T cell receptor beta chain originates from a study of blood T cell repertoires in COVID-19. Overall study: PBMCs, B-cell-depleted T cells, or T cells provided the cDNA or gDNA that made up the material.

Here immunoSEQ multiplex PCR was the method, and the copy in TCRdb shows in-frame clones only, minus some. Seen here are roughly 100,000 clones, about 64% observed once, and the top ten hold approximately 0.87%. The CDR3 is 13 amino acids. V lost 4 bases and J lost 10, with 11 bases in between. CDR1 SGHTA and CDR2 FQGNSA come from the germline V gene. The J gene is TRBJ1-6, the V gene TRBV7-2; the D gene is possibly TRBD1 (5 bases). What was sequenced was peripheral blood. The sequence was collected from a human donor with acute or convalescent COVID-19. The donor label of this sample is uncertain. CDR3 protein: CASSSTSGSPLHF. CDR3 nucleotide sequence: TGTGCCAGCAGCTCGACCTCAGGGTCACCCCTCCACTTT.